The 8 T cell receptor beta chains presented below share a single source sample, sequenced in a study of T-cell memory formation after mild COVID-19. TCRdb itself ran the 5' RACE reads through MiXCR, one entry per CDR3 protein. The data show about 190,000 distinct CDR3 sequences, around 17% seen once. The sample consisted of PBMCs or a T cell subset sorted from them (not recorded which). Source of these receptors: an adult woman who had mild COVID-19 (a few samples of this study predate the infection). Cell type and time point are not known.

V usage is TRBV7-3 and J usage is TRBJ2-3; D is uncertain. Germline V gene lookup returns CDR1 SGHTA and CDR2 FQGTGA. Trimming took off 2 bases at V and 4 bases at J, with 7 bases between the two ends. The CDR3 has 13 amino acids. The CDR3 spells CASSLVGPDTQYF. The CDR3 DNA is TGTGCCAGCAGCTTAGTGGGCCCAGATACGCAGTATTTT. The whole variable domain, filled in from reference TRBV7-3 and TRBJ2-3, reads GAGVSQTPSNKVTEKGKYVELRCDPISGHTALYWYRQSLGQGPEFLIYFQGTGAADDSGLPNDRFFAVRPEGSVSTLKIQRTERGDSAVYLCASSLVGPDTQYFGPGTRLTVL.

This clonotype has more than one count but fewer than ten. The CDR3 DNA reads as TGCGCCAGCAGCTTGGTCGGGGCCGTCAGCGGGTATGGCTACACCTTC. It translates to CASSLVGAVSGYGYTF. This chain links TRBV5-1 with TRBJ1-2, with D tentatively TRBD1 (5 bases). Germline-derived CDR1 and CDR2 are SGHRS and YFSETQ. Trimming shortened V by 0 bases and J by 5 bases, and 17 bases separated the two germline ends. CDR3 length: 16 residues.

Ten or more counts support this clonotype. The V gene is TRBV29-1, the J gene TRBJ2-1, with D hard to call. The CDR3 extends over 13 amino acids. V was cut by 5 bases and J by 0 bases, with 8 bases left in between. CDR1 and CDR2 from the germline V gene are SQVTM and ANQGSEA. CDR3 protein: CSVSRSSYNEQFF. In DNA form, the CDR3 reads TGCAGCGTTTCTAGGAGCTCCTACAATGAGCAGTTCTTC.

The chain is built from TRBV15 and TRBJ2-1; D might be TRBD2 (6 bases). Trimming took off 7 bases at V and 4 bases at J, with 14 bases between the two ends. From germline, CDR1 is LNHNV and CDR2 YYDKDF (reference sequence). This CDR3 contains 14 residues. The CDR3: CATTDGGSYNEQFF. The CDR3 coding sequence is TGTGCCACCACCGATGGGGGGTCGTACAATGAGCAGTTCTTC. Full variable domain (remainder filled in from reference TRBV15 and TRBJ2-1): DAMVIQNPRYQVTQFGKPVTLSCSQTLNHNVMYWYQQKSSQAPKLLFHYYDKDFNNEADTPDNFQSRRPNTSFCFLDIRSPGLGDTAMYLCATTDGGSYNEQFFGPGTRLTVL.

The rearrangement uses TRBV5-4 and TRBJ1-2; the match to TRBD1 covers 10 bases. The trim removed 4 bases at V and 7 bases at J, leaving 7 bases unmatched. CDR1 SGHNT and CDR2 YYREEE come from the germline V gene (reference sequence). CDR3 length equals 14 residues. The CDR3 nucleotides read TGTGCCAGCAGCCGTGCGGGACAGGGGTTTGGCTACACCTTC. Translated: CASSRAGQGFGYTF. The full variable domain, with the rest looked up from reference TRBV5-4 and TRBJ1-2, is ETGVTQSPTHLIKTRGQQVTLRCSSQSGHNTVSWYQQALGQGPQFIFQYYREEENGRGNFPPRFSGLQFPNYSSELNVNALELDDSALYLCASSRAGQGFGYTFGSGTRLTVV.

This chain links TRBV6-5 with TRBJ1-2; D might be TRBD1 (6 bases). V was cut by 6 bases and J by 3 bases, with 20 bases left in between. The CDR3 length is 16 residues. From germline, CDR1 is MNHEY and CDR2 SVGAGI. For the CDR3, the DNA is TGTGCCAGCAGGATACGAGCGGGGGCGCCGGACTATGGCTACACCTTC. It codes for CASRIRAGAPDYGYTF.

This clonotype was seen more than once but under ten times. V usage is TRBV5-1 and J usage is TRBJ1-1; the D is unclear. Germline lookup yields CDR1 SGHRS and CDR2 YFSETQ. CDR3 length: 13 amino acids. Trimming pared 5 bases from V and 0 bases from J, leaving 8 bases between. This chain's CDR3 is CASRDIMNTEAFF. The CDR3 bases are TGCGCCAGCAGGGATATCATGAACACTGAAGCTTTCTTT.

This clonotype was found a few times. CDR3 loop: CSASHGLLFDTQYF. DNA of the CDR3: TGCAGTGCTAGCCATGGACTATTGTTTGATACGCAGTATTTT. The chain uses TRBV20-1 and TRBJ2-3, with D maybe TRBD2 (6 bases). The germline V and J ends were trimmed by 3 bases and 6 bases, with 16 bases remaining between them. This CDR3 is built from 14 residues. Germline CDR1 and CDR2: DFQATT and SNEGSKA (reference sequence).